The 27 T cell receptor beta chains below were found in one sample sequenced in a study of vaccination effects on CD4 cells after COVID-19. Sequencing in the ViraFEST assay came after antigen-specific CD4+ T cells had been expanded with viral peptide pools, which were used to stimulate PBMC. CD4+ T cell isolation took place after 10 days of culture. Participants received two doses of either the BNT162b2 or mRNA-1273 vaccine. Sequencing was performed with immunoSEQ multiplex PCR; in TCRdb, only in-frame clones are kept and a portion is missing. This sample has tens of thousands of clones, with about 86% found just once. No antigen has been identified for these receptors. Specimen: CD4+ T cells from PBMCs cultured with HCoV-229E spike peptides, collected after COVID-19 vaccination. These receptors came from a human donor who received a COVID-19 vaccine.

The sample holds one count of this clone. The chain has TRBV28 and TRBJ1-2, with TRBD1 identical over 9 bases. The germline V gene encodes CDR1 MDHEN and CDR2 SYDVKM. CDR3 size: 15 residues. With V trimmed by 5 bases and J by 3 bases, 7 bases remained unmatched. CDR3 amino acids: CASSTGQGIYYGYTF. CDR3 bases: TGTGCCAGCAGTACCGGACAGGGGATTTACTATGGCTACACCTTC.

This clone appeared once. This chain uses TRBV9 with TRBJ1-3, with D perhaps matching TRBD1 (5 bases). The CDR3 is 16 amino acids. Between the trimmed V and J ends, which lost 0 bases and 0 bases, there was a span of 10 bases. Germline lookup yields CDR1 SGDLS and CDR2 YYNGEE. As DNA, the CDR3 is TGTGCCAGCAGCGTAGGGGGGGGAGTCTCTGGAAACACCATATATTTT. This codes for CASSVGGGVSGNTIYF.

The chain links TRBV7-9 to TRBJ1-2; D call uncertain. CDR3 size: 16 residues. V was pared by 0 bases and J by 1 base, with 12 bases between. CDR1 is SEHNR, CDR2 FQNEAQ, per germline (reference sequence). CDR3 sequence: CASSLAGGRSNYGYTF. CDR3 nucleotide sequence: TGTGCCAGCAGCTTAGCGGGTGGCAGAAGTAACTATGGCTACACCTTC.

This clone was seen a few times. The rearrangement links TRBV12-3 or TRBV12-4 to TRBJ2-3, with no clear D. With 3 bases removed from V and 6 bases from J, the gap between germline ends came to 7 bases. The CDR3 contains 12 residues. CDR3: CASSFLRDTQYF. In DNA form, the CDR3 reads TGTGCCAGCAGTTTTCTGCGGGATACGCAGTATTTT.

This clone was detected only a few times. This CDR3 reads CAIREQSDPGGEQFF. CDR3 in DNA: TGTGCCATCAGGGAGCAGTCGGACCCAGGGGGTGAGCAGTTCTTC. This chain links TRBV10-3 with TRBJ2-1, with 7 bases identical to TRBD1. Germline V gene sequence: CDR1 ENHRY, CDR2 SYGVKD. The ends lost 6 bases at V and 9 bases at J; junction bases unmatched: 14. CDR3 length: 15 residues.

The chain carries TRBV7-2 and TRBJ2-5; D is perhaps TRBD2 (6 bases). Germline V gene lookup returns CDR1 SGHTA and CDR2 FQGNSA. The CDR3 covers 14 residues. V shed 3 bases and J shed 5 bases, with 13 bases lying between them. The CDR3 DNA follows: TGTGCCAGCAGCTTCGGGTCGGGGGTGGAGACCCAGTACTTC. Residues: CASSFGSGVETQYF.

The CDR3 is CASSYDPEDYTQYF. In DNA, the CDR3 is TGTGCCAGCAGTTACGATCCGGAAGACTATACGCAGTATTTT. This chain connects TRBV6-2 or TRBV6-3 to TRBJ2-3; the D is unclear. The length of the CDR3 is 14 residues. Germline V gives CDR1 MNHEY, CDR2 SVGEGT. Deletions cut 2 bases from V and 7 bases from J, with 13 bases between.

The chain uses TRBV7-9 and TRBJ1-1; no firm D call. In germline, CDR1 is SEHNR, CDR2 FQNEAQ (reference sequence). V was cut by 1 base and J by 3 bases, with 9 bases left in between. CDR3 length: 14 residues. The CDR3 DNA reads TGTGCCAGCAGCTTAGGGTTGCCCGACACTGAAGCTTTCTTT. Its protein is CASSLGLPDTEAFF.

This clone was observed a single time. The V call is TRBV19, the J call TRBJ1-5, with 9 bases lining up with TRBD1. Looked up from germline, CDR1 is LNHDA and CDR2 is SQIVND (reference sequence). This CDR3 contains 14 residues. Trimming took 6 bases from V and 5 from J; bases not matched to a gene: 5. In nucleotides, the CDR3 is TGTGCCAGTAGGCCTAGGACAGGGGATCAGCCCCAGCATTTT. It translates to CASRPRTGDQPQHF.

The chain carries TRBV5-1 and TRBJ1-4; 7 nucleotides align to TRBD1. The junction had 8 bases not matched to a gene; V was cut back by 4 bases and J by 8 bases. This CDR3 region has 14 residues. Germline loops: CDR1 SGHRS, CDR2 YFSETQ. The CDR3 coding sequence is TGCGCCAGCAGCCTCGACAGGGCTGGAGAAAAACTGTTTTTT. Protein sequence: CASSLDRAGEKLFF. Based on the CDR3 plus reference TRBV5-1 and TRBJ1-4, the full variable domain is KAGVTQTPRYLIKTRGQQVTLSCSPISGHRSVSWYQQTPGQGLQFLFEYFSETQRNKGNFPGRFSGRQFSNSRSEMNVSTLELGDSALYLCASSLDRAGEKLFFGSGTQLSVL.

This chain connects TRBV5-1 to TRBJ1-1, with D unresolved. Germline values: CDR1 SGHRS, CDR2 YFSETQ. V was pared by 2 bases and J by 1 base, with 9 bases between. CDR3 length: 14 residues. This CDR3 reads CASSFNPQNTEAFF. The CDR3 coding sequence is TGCGCCAGCAGCTTTAACCCCCAGAACACTGAAGCTTTCTTT.

The chain links TRBV9 to TRBJ2-3, with D unresolved. V was pared by 1 base and J by 3 bases, with 6 bases between. This CDR3 is 13 amino acids long. CDR1 and CDR2 from the germline V gene are SGDLS and YYNGEE. The CDR3 sequence is CASSVFDTDTQYF. The CDR3 DNA is TGTGCCAGCAGCGTATTTGATACAGATACGCAGTATTTT.

The chain uses TRBV5-1 and TRBJ1-6; D gene unclear. The CDR3 length is 13 residues. The germline V gene encodes CDR1 SGHRS and CDR2 YFSETQ. V dropped 2 bases and J dropped 7 bases, with 7 bases sitting between them. Here the CDR3 DNA reads TGCGCCAGCAGCTTAAGTCTGAATTCACCCCTCCACTTT. This codes for CASSLSLNSPLHF.

The CDR3 is CASSPRTSGYNEQFF. The CDR3 region has the DNA TGTGCCAGTAGTCCAAGGACTAGCGGCTACAATGAGCAGTTCTTC. This sequence joins TRBV19 and TRBJ2-1; TRBD2 aligns across 10 bases. Germline-derived CDR1 and CDR2 are LNHDA and SQIVND (reference sequence). The CDR3 has 15 residues. V was clipped by 5 bases and J by 3 bases; unmatched bases: 4.

The rearrangement joins TRBV10-2 to TRBJ1-5; D possibly corresponds to TRBD1 (6 bases). This CDR3 spans 15 amino acids. Trimming cost V 6 bases and J 0 bases, with 12 bases left between them. Germline V gene data show CDR1 as WSHSY and CDR2 as SAAADI. This CDR3 is CASRDSLISNQPQHF. As DNA, the CDR3 is TGCGCCAGCAGGGACAGTCTTATTAGCAATCAGCCCCAGCATTTT.

The J gene is TRBJ2-1, the V gene TRBV24-1; perhaps TRBD1 as D (6 bases). Trimming shortened V by 4 bases and J by 6 bases, and 12 bases separated the two germline ends. This CDR3 has 14 amino acids. CDR1 KGHDR and CDR2 SFDVKD come from the germline V gene. CDR3 in DNA: TGTGCCACCAGTGACCCCGGGACAATCAATGAGCAGTTCTTC. Amino acids: CATSDPGTINEQFF.

The V and J genes are TRBV7-2 and TRBJ2-1; D unresolved. The CDR3 spans 11 residues. Germline V CDR1 and CDR2: SGHTA, FQGNSA. The V and J ends lost 5 bases and 10 bases respectively, with 9 bases between them. DNA of the CDR3: TGTGCCAGCAGCCAACATGGGGAGCAGTTCTTC. Translated: CASSQHGEQFF.

This chain uses TRBV4-3 with TRBJ1-2; possibly TRBD1 for D (6 bases). CDR1 is LGHNA and CDR2 is YSLEER in the germline V gene. V was clipped by 2 bases and J by 2 bases, with 6 bases between them. This CDR3 is 13 amino acids long. CDR3 nucleotides: TGCGCCAGCAGCCAACAGGGGAACTATGGCTACACCTTC. It translates to CASSQQGNYGYTF.

The V and J genes are TRBV4-3 and TRBJ1-1; TRBD1 is a possible D gene (5 bases). In germline, CDR1 is LGHNA, CDR2 YSLEER. The CDR3 length is 16 residues. Trimming left V 1 base short and J 6 bases short, with 18 bases between. CDR3 in DNA: TGCGCCAGCAGCCAAGGGGTGGAGCGAAGAGGGGCTGAAGCTTTCTTT. Residues: CASSQGVERRGAEAFF.

The gene calls are TRBV9 and TRBJ2-5; D is perhaps TRBD2 (6 bases). This CDR3 comprises 14 residues. V lost 2 bases and J lost 1, with 9 bases in between. CDR1 and CDR2 from the germline V gene are SGDLS and YYNGEE. The CDR3 loop is CASSVYGGQETQYF. The CDR3 nucleotides are TGTGCCAGCAGCGTTTACGGGGGCCAAGAGACCCAGTACTTC.

The chain links TRBV18 to TRBJ2-1, with D uncertain. The CDR3 is made up of 13 amino acids. The germline CDR1 and CDR2 sequences are KGHSH and LQKENI. Trimming stripped 3 bases from V and 6 bases from J, with 9 bases between. In DNA, the CDR3 is TGTGCCAGCTCACCGGGCCAAATCAATGAGCAGTTCTTC. It yields the protein CASSPGQINEQFF.

The rearrangement links TRBV5-5 to TRBJ2-7; D not resolved. The CDR3 loop spans 13 amino acids. Trimming shortened V by 4 bases and J by 4 bases, and 12 bases separated the two germline ends. Germline assignment: CDR1 SGHKS and CDR2 YYEKEE (reference sequence). CDR3 loop: CASSPIPRYEQYV. CDR3 coding DNA: TGTGCCAGCAGCCCAATTCCCCGATACGAGCAGTACGTC.

This clone was counted between two and nine times. The rearrangement joins TRBV19 to TRBJ1-5, with 9 bases that match TRBD1. CDR3 size: 15 residues. The germline V gene encodes CDR1 LNHDA and CDR2 SQIVND (reference sequence). J gave up 2 bases and V 4 bases, and 3 bases lay outside the gene matches. In nucleotides, the CDR3 is TGTGCCAGTAGTACCCGGACAGGGGGCAATCAGCCCCAGCATTTT. This translates into CASSTRTGGNQPQHF.

The chain has TRBV18 and TRBJ2-6; 9 positions match TRBD1. The ends lost 3 bases at V and 2 bases at J; junction bases unmatched: 5. Germline V gene lookup returns CDR1 KGHSH and CDR2 LQKENI. The CDR3 consists of 17 residues. The CDR3 sequence: CASSPGTGKTGANVLTF. The CDR3 DNA sequence: TGTGCCAGCTCACCGGGGACAGGGAAGACTGGGGCCAACGTCCTGACTTTC.

The V call is TRBV4-1, the J call TRBJ1-4; D is possibly TRBD1 (6 bases). CDR1 and CDR2 from the germline V gene are MGHRA and YSYEKL. This CDR3 has 14 amino acids. Trimming took 0 bases from V and 10 from J, leaving 12 bases between them. Here the CDR3 reads CASSQDPLGGKLFF. The CDR3 DNA is TGCGCCAGCAGCCAAGACCCTCTAGGGGGAAAACTGTTTTTT.

The V call is TRBV7-9, the J call TRBJ2-5; TRBD1 matches at 9 bases. Germline lookup yields CDR1 SEHNR and CDR2 FQNEAQ (reference sequence). The CDR3 is made up of 13 amino acids. V was pared by 5 bases and J by 5 bases, with 3 bases of the junction left unmatched. CDR3 protein: CASSRGQGETQYF. In DNA form, the CDR3 reads TGTGCCAGCAGCCGAGGACAGGGGGAGACCCAGTACTTC.

The chain links TRBV4-1 to TRBJ1-1, with a tentative D call TRBD1 (5 bases). CDR3 length equals 15 residues. Between the trimmed V and J ends, which lost 4 bases and 0 bases, there was a span of 12 bases. Germline CDR1 reads MGHRA; CDR2 reads YSYEKL. The CDR3 here is CASSPERTLNTEAFF. CDR3 bases: TGCGCCAGCAGCCCCGAACGGACACTGAACACTGAAGCTTTCTTT.